This TCR beta chain was profiled in a study of siplizumab effects on memory and regulatory T cells. This clone has more than one count but fewer than ten. Its antigen remains unidentified. Study results and caveats: Siplizumab produced a significant drop in alloreactive sequences attributable to unstimulated CD4+ memory cells. Left unconfirmed was the suppressive function of proliferating Tregs from siplizumab cultures. Of the proliferating CD4+ or CD8+ clones, roughly 75-96% lacked a naive or memory phenotype that could be assigned. Naive T cells, seemingly more diverse than memory cells, seemed major alloresponse contributors.

The CDR3 spans 13 residues. Trimming pared 3 bases from V and 7 bases from J, leaving 13 bases between. CDR1 and CDR2 from the germline V gene are SQVTM and ANQGSEA. The protocol was immunoSEQ multiplex PCR, while the TCRdb copy is restricted to in-frame clones and leaves out a portion. The sample consists of approximately 48,000 clones, 93% of them appearing once. The origin of this receptor is a human donor in good health. Sequencing used CD8+ T cells sorted from blood. V is TRBV29-1 and J is TRBJ2-1; unclear D gene. The CDR3 is CSVEVLLWNEQFF. CDR3 bases: TGCAGCGTTGAGGTGTTACTGTGGAATGAGCAGTTCTTC.